This TCR beta chain appears in the sequencing data of a study of blood T cell repertoires in COVID-19. Turning to the study itself: Samples representing acute and convalescent COVID-19 were sourced from the United States, Italy and Spain. T cells, B-cell-depleted T cells, or PBMCs supplied cDNA or gDNA.

Authors' methods: How many nucleated cells were present was estimated from reference gene primer amplification. Measured with immunoSEQ multiplex PCR; TCRdb has only the in-frame clones, and not every one. From that table come the V and J calls and clone size; the DNA was used to work out D and trimming. The data hold 150,000 to 200,000 clones, with 90% observed a single time. Deletions cut 4 bases from V and 1 base from J, with 2 bases between. CDR1 is SGHRS, CDR2 YFSETQ, per germline. The CDR3 loop spans 11 amino acids. The J gene is TRBJ2-5, the V gene TRBV5-1; D unclear. This clonotype originated in a man between 50 and 59 years old with acute or convalescent COVID-19. The sequenced sample was peripheral blood. CDR3 amino acids: CASSLQETQYF. CDR3 nucleotide sequence: TGCGCCAGCAGCCTCCAAGAGACCCAGTACTTC.